Given below is one T cell receptor (beta chain) in context. This entry comes from a study of human CD4 T cells and Enterobacteriaceae. TCRdb's copy holds only in-frame clones and misses some; the assay was immunoSEQ multiplex PCR. Found here are just under 30,000 clones, roughly 79% of them singletons; the top ten hold around 1.8%. CDR1 MDHEN and CDR2 SYDVKM come from the germline V gene. This CDR3 region has 16 residues. Unmatched junction bases numbered 15, after V lost 7 bases and J lost 10 bases. All CD4+ cells other than CD45RA+CCR7+CD95- naive cells were sorted as memory, over 95% pure. The sequenced sample consisted of memory CD4+ T cells from blood. This chain uses TRBV28 with TRBJ2-1; 11 nucleotides align to TRBD2. The clonotype was recovered from a human donor in good health. The CDR3 nucleotides read TGTGCCAGCATTACAGGGGGGCTAGCGGGAGGAGGCGAGCAGTTCTTC. It encodes CASITGGLAGGGEQFF.